Sequencing of this T cell receptor (beta chain) was carried out in a study of cytomegalovirus exposure and HLA in healthy donors. Study-level points and caveats: CMV antigen specificity was confirmed in vitro for a few CMV-associated chains. Evidence from a later analysis indicated that most CMV-associated TCR beta chains looked HLA-restricted.

Every donor was a healthy person donating bone marrow. The PCR was carried out with 60 Vbeta primers and 13 Jbeta primers. This table comes from immunoSEQ multiplex PCR, and its TCRdb copy is limited to in-frame clones, with some not included. This table has tens of thousands of clones, around 68% appearing once. As regards this clone: Its antigen is unidentified.

The germline CDR1 and CDR2 sequences are SGDLS and YYNGEE. V shed 3 bases and J shed 0 bases, with 10 bases lying between them. CDR3 length: 15 residues. The chain links TRBV9 to TRBJ1-5, with unresolved D. Material: PBMCs. The sequence came from a woman between 40 and 50 years old in good health and CMV-seropositive. The CDR3 loop reads CASSEGGYSNQPQHF. The CDR3 bases are TGTGCCAGCAGCGAGGGAGGGTATAGCAATCAGCCCCAGCATTTT.